Listed below are T cell receptor beta chains from one sample, sequenced in a study of T cell responses to AZD1222 COVID-19 vaccine. This table comes from immunoSEQ multiplex PCR, and its TCRdb copy is limited to in-frame clones, with some not included. This table has over 150,000 clones, roughly 87% appearing once. The sample here was peripheral blood, taken on day 0 of AZD1222 vaccination. The receptors shown here come from an adult in good health. Both conserved end residues are part of each CDR3. Each record gives: clone size, D gene, J gene, V gene, CDR3 DNA, CDR3 protein. The D gene is left open where the match is weak. The size of a clone is reported for some rows only, either as once, few or many, or as a class for expanded clones.

clone_size: NA
d_call: NA
j_call: TRBJ1-2
v_call: TRBV19
cdr3_nt: TGTGCCAGTAGTATAAGGGTAGCTGGCTACACCTTC
cdr3_aa: CASSIRVAGYTF

clone_size: NA
d_call: TRBD2
j_call: TRBJ2-7
v_call: TRBV7-2
cdr3_nt: TGTGCCAGCAGTCAGACTAGCGGGAGCGTCGGCGAGCAGTACTTC
cdr3_aa: CASSQTSGSVGEQYF

clone_size: NA
d_call: NA
j_call: TRBJ1-3
v_call: TRBV30
cdr3_nt: TGTGCCTGGAGTGTGGGCATGTTAGGGAACACCATATATTTT
cdr3_aa: CAWSVGMLGNTIYF

clone_size: NA
d_call: TRBD1
j_call: TRBJ1-2
v_call: TRBV28
cdr3_nt: TGTGCCAGCAGCACATCGACAGGGTATGGCTACACCTTC
cdr3_aa: CASSTSTGYGYTF

clone_size: NA
d_call: NA
j_call: TRBJ2-7
v_call: TRBV12-5
cdr3_nt: TGTGCTAGTGGTTTTAGGACCCACTCCTACGAGCAGTACTTC
cdr3_aa: CASGFRTHSYEQYF

clone_size: NA
d_call: TRBD1
j_call: TRBJ2-5
v_call: TRBV27
cdr3_nt: TGTGCCAGCAGTTTAGACAGGGTGGGAGAGACCCAGTACTTC
cdr3_aa: CASSLDRVGETQYF

clone_size: NA
d_call: NA
j_call: TRBJ1-2
v_call: TRBV7-2
cdr3_nt: TGTGCCAGCAGCTTAGTAAACGTTGCTAACTATGGCTACACCTTC
cdr3_aa: CASSLVNVANYGYTF

clone_size: NA
d_call: NA
j_call: TRBJ2-7
v_call: TRBV27
cdr3_nt: TGTGCCAGCAGTTTCGGGGACATCGGCTACGAGCAGTACTTC
cdr3_aa: CASSFGDIGYEQYF

clone_size: NA
d_call: NA
j_call: TRBJ1-3
v_call: TRBV7-2
cdr3_nt: TGTGCCAGCAGCGCTTCCGGGACTCCGAGCTCTGGAAACACCATATATTTT
cdr3_aa: CASSASGTPSSGNTIYF

clone_size: NA
d_call: TRBD1
j_call: TRBJ1-3
v_call: TRBV3-1/TRBV3-2
cdr3_nt: TGTGCCAGCAGCCGACAGGGAGGAGTAGGAAACACCATATATTTT
cdr3_aa: CASSRQGGVGNTIYF

clone_size: NA
d_call: NA
j_call: TRBJ2-1
v_call: TRBV5-1
cdr3_nt: TGCGCCAGCAGCTTGGAACTAACCGGGGGTCGCGATGAGCAGTTCTTC
cdr3_aa: CASSLELTGGRDEQFF

clone_size: NA
d_call: NA
j_call: TRBJ2-7
v_call: TRBV5-6
cdr3_nt: TGTGCCAGCAGCCTCGTTGGGGACCCCGTAACCTACGAGCAGTACTTC
cdr3_aa: CASSLVGDPVTYEQYF

clone_size: NA
d_call: NA
j_call: TRBJ1-2
v_call: TRBV3-1/TRBV3-2
cdr3_nt: TGTGCCAGCAGCCAGATGGGCAGGGGAGACTATGGCTACACCTTC
cdr3_aa: CASSQMGRGDYGYTF

clone_size: NA
d_call: NA
j_call: TRBJ1-3
v_call: TRBV2
cdr3_nt: TGTGCCAGCAGTGAAGCCGGGGGGGGCTCTGGAAACACCATATATTTT
cdr3_aa: CASSEAGGGSGNTIYF

clone_size: NA
d_call: NA
j_call: TRBJ1-5
v_call: TRBV6-1
cdr3_nt: TGTGCCAGCAGTGAAGACCCTTACCACCGGAATCAGCCCCAGCATTTT
cdr3_aa: CASSEDPYHRNQPQHF

clone_size: NA
d_call: NA
j_call: TRBJ1-4
v_call: TRBV15
cdr3_nt: TGTGCCACCAGCATCAGGGTTGCGGAAAAACTGTTTTTT
cdr3_aa: CATSIRVAEKLFF

clone_size: few
d_call: TRBD1
j_call: TRBJ1-5
v_call: TRBV19
cdr3_nt: TGTGCCAGTAGTACATTACAGGGGAGCAATCAGCCCCAGCATTTT
cdr3_aa: CASSTLQGSNQPQHF

clone_size: NA
d_call: NA
j_call: TRBJ2-7
v_call: TRBV3-1/TRBV3-2
cdr3_nt: TGTGCCAGCAGGTCTCAGCAGGGTATTAGGGAGCAGTACTTC
cdr3_aa: CASRSQQGIREQYF

clone_size: few
d_call: NA
j_call: TRBJ1-4
v_call: TRBV3-1/TRBV3-2
cdr3_nt: TGTGCCAGCAGCCAAGATGCCCGGGGCGGCGAAAAACTGTTTTTT
cdr3_aa: CASSQDARGGEKLFF

clone_size: once
d_call: TRBD1
j_call: TRBJ2-7
v_call: TRBV2
cdr3_nt: TGTGCCAGCAGTACCGACAGGGGACCCTACGAGCAGTACTTC
cdr3_aa: CASSTDRGPYEQYF

clone_size: NA
d_call: NA
j_call: TRBJ2-3
v_call: TRBV6-6
cdr3_nt: TGTGCCGCCGGGTCCGCAGATACGCAGTATTTT
cdr3_aa: CAAGSADTQYF

clone_size: NA
d_call: NA
j_call: TRBJ2-2
v_call: TRBV6-6
cdr3_nt: TGTGCCAGCAGTTCCCGGGCTAGCGCGGGCGGGGAGCTGTTTTTT
cdr3_aa: CASSSRASAGGELFF

clone_size: NA
d_call: NA
j_call: TRBJ2-7
v_call: TRBV10-2
cdr3_nt: TGCGCCAGCAGTGTAGTTCAGGGCTACGAGCAGTACTTC
cdr3_aa: CASSVVQGYEQYF

clone_size: NA
d_call: NA
j_call: TRBJ2-5
v_call: TRBV11-3
cdr3_nt: TGTGCCAGCAGCTTAGACCCAGGGCCCCAAGAGACCCAGTACTTC
cdr3_aa: CASSLDPGPQETQYF

clone_size: NA
d_call: TRBD1
j_call: TRBJ1-6
v_call: TRBV19
cdr3_nt: TGTGCCAGTAGAAACAGGGGGAATTCACCCCTCCACTTT
cdr3_aa: CASRNRGNSPLHF

clone_size: NA
d_call: NA
j_call: TRBJ1-2
v_call: TRBV27
cdr3_nt: TGTGCCAGCAGTTTAGTACGGGGGAAGGGTGGCTACACCTTC
cdr3_aa: CASSLVRGKGGYTF

clone_size: NA
d_call: NA
j_call: TRBJ2-7
v_call: TRBV28
cdr3_nt: TGTGCCAGCAGCTGGGGCCAATACGAGCAGTACTTC
cdr3_aa: CASSWGQYEQYF

clone_size: few
d_call: NA
j_call: TRBJ1-2
v_call: TRBV7-9
cdr3_nt: TGTGCCAGCAGCTTAGACGGATATAGGGGCTACACCTTC
cdr3_aa: CASSLDGYRGYTF

clone_size: NA
d_call: TRBD1
j_call: TRBJ1-1
v_call: TRBV7-9
cdr3_nt: TGTGCCAGCAGCCCGACAGGGCTTACCATGAACACTGAAGCTTTCTTT
cdr3_aa: CASSPTGLTMNTEAFF